These T cell receptor beta chains were read from a single sample in a study of T cell responses to AZD1222 COVID-19 vaccine. The table came from immunoSEQ multiplex PCR; TCRdb's copy has only in-frame clones and leaves some out. The sample carries approximately 20,000 clones, around 82% recorded once. The specimen was peripheral blood, collected on day 0 of AZD1222 vaccination. These receptors were obtained from an adult in good health. The CDR3 runs from the conserved cysteine through the conserved F or W. A D gene is named only where the DNA matches it firmly. Where a row states a size, it is once, few, many or the class of an expanded clone; other rows omit it.

v_call	d_call	clone_size	j_call	cdr3_nt	cdr3_aa
TRBV28	NA	NA	TRBJ1-6	TGTGCCAGCAGTCCCACCGGGCAGGGCAATTCACCCCTCCACTTT	CASSPTGQGNSPLHF
TRBV12-3/TRBV12-4	TRBD2	few	TRBJ2-3	TGTGCCACCGGGGGGGGGTCGGGTACGCAGTATTTT	CATGGGSGTQYF
TRBV5-4	NA	NA	TRBJ1-2	TGTGCCAGCAGCTTGGATAGGACACCCATCTATGGCTACACCTTC	CASSLDRTPIYGYTF
TRBV28	NA	NA	TRBJ1-5	TGTGCCAGCAGTTCCCCTTATGTGCGGGGCAATCAGCCCCAGCATTTT	CASSSPYVRGNQPQHF
TRBV7-2	NA	NA	TRBJ2-1	TGTGCCAGCAGCTTAGCCAGCGGGTCCTTGAATGAGCAGTTCTTC	CASSLASGSLNEQFF
TRBV6-2/TRBV6-3	NA	NA	TRBJ1-2	TGTGCCAGCAGTTACTCCCCGGCTAACTATGGCTACACCTTC	CASSYSPANYGYTF
TRBV9	NA	NA	TRBJ2-2	TGTGCCAGCAGCGTAGCTGGTTCTAACACCGGGGAGCTGTTTTTT	CASSVAGSNTGELFF
TRBV7-2	NA	NA	TRBJ1-1	TGTGCCAGCAGCTTAGGGGGGGCAAGAAAGATTGAAGCTTTCTTT	CASSLGGARKIEAFF
TRBV7-2	NA	NA	TRBJ2-1	TGTGCCAGCAGCCCAGACACTAGCCTAACCTACAATGAGCAGTTCTTC	CASSPDTSLTYNEQFF
TRBV11-2	NA	NA	TRBJ2-7	TGTGCCAGCAGCTTAGGACACGGAGGCTACGAGCAGTACTTC	CASSLGHGGYEQYF
TRBV25-1	NA	NA	TRBJ2-3	TGTGCCAGCAGTGGGGGTACTAGCACAGATACGCAGTATTTT	CASSGGTSTDTQYF
TRBV20-1	NA	NA	TRBJ2-7	TGCAGTGGGGGCTCTGTCTACGAGCAGTACTTC	CSGGSVYEQYF
TRBV5-6	TRBD1	NA	TRBJ2-3	TGTGCCAGCAGCTCGGTGGGTAGGGACAGAAATACAGATACGCAGTATTTT	CASSSVGRDRNTDTQYF
TRBV29-1	TRBD1	NA	TRBJ2-2	TGCAGCGTTGAGGCCGGGCAGGGGGCGACCGGGGAGCTGTTTTTT	CSVEAGQGATGELFF
TRBV4-2	TRBD1	NA	TRBJ1-1	TGTGCCAGCAGCCAAGACGGACAGGGGGCCGCTGAAGCTTTCTTT	CASSQDGQGAAEAFF
TRBV28	TRBD2	few	TRBJ2-1	TGTGCCAGCAGCCCCATAACTAGCGGGGGGTGGAATGAGCAGTTCTTC	CASSPITSGGWNEQFF
TRBV7-2	NA	NA	TRBJ2-7	TGTGCCAGCAGCCTCGGATGGACAGAGAGCTCCTACGAGCAGTACTTC	CASSLGWTESSYEQYF
TRBV7-3	TRBD2	NA	TRBJ2-3	TGTGCCAGCAGCTTAAGAGGGAGGGCCACAGATACGCAGTATTTT	CASSLRGRATDTQYF
TRBV20-1	NA	NA	TRBJ1-2	TGCAGTGCTCGCAGGGGATGGGGCTACACCTTC	CSARRGWGYTF
TRBV28	TRBD1	NA	TRBJ2-1	TGTGCCAGCAGTAGTCCAGGGGGCCCTACCTACAATGAGCAGTTCTTC	CASSSPGGPTYNEQFF
TRBV7-9	NA	few	TRBJ1-6	TGTGCCAGCAGCCACTTTCGGGGAAATTCACCCCTCCACTTT	CASSHFRGNSPLHF
TRBV3-1/TRBV3-2	NA	NA	TRBJ2-7	TGTGCCAGCAGCCTAGCCAGGAAGTACGAGCAGTACTTC	CASSLARKYEQYF
TRBV27	NA	NA	TRBJ1-2	TGTGCCAGCAGTTTTGGGGGTTATGGCTACACCTTC	CASSFGGYGYTF
TRBV6-1	NA	NA	TRBJ1-1	TGTGCCAGCAGTGATTTCAGTTCTGAAGCTTTCTTT	CASSDFSSEAFF
TRBV5-1	NA	NA	TRBJ2-5	TGCGCCAGCAGCTTGGAAGGCAGATCGGGAGAGACCCAGTACTTC	CASSLEGRSGETQYF
TRBV19	TRBD1	NA	TRBJ1-2	TGTGCCAGTAGCCCCGGTGGACAGGTTGGAGGCACCTTC	CASSPGGQVGGTF
TRBV5-1	NA	NA	TRBJ1-1	TGCGCCAGCAGCTCGGGAGTGCCGAACACTGAAGCTTTCTTT	CASSSGVPNTEAFF
TRBV15	NA	NA	TRBJ2-7	TGTGCCACCAGCAGAGACTCTTGGGGGCAACTTTCCTACGAGCAGTACTTC	CATSRDSWGQLSYEQYF
TRBV28	NA	NA	TRBJ2-7	TGTGCCAGCAGTCTACTTGGGAGGCAGCAGTACTTC	CASSLLGRQQYF
TRBV27	NA	few	TRBJ2-3	TGTGCCAGCAGCAAGTATGGTGTAAGCACAGATACGCAGTATTTT	CASSKYGVSTDTQYF
TRBV2	NA	NA	TRBJ1-1	TGTGCCAGCAGTGGGGGAGGTAGAGAGACTGAAGCTTTCTTT	CASSGGGRETEAFF
TRBV28	TRBD1	NA	TRBJ1-2	TGTGCCAGCAGTACGACAGGGAGCTATGGCTACACCTTC	CASSTTGSYGYTF
TRBV30	TRBD1	NA	TRBJ1-3	TGTGCCTGGAGTCGACAGGGGGCTGGAAACACCATATATTTT	CAWSRQGAGNTIYF
TRBV5-1	NA	NA	TRBJ2-5	TGCGCCAGCACCAGGGAACAAGAGACCCAGTACTTC	CASTREQETQYF
TRBV3-1/TRBV3-2	NA	once	TRBJ1-5	TGTGCCAGCAGCCAAGATTTTAGCAATCAGCCCCAGCATTTT	CASSQDFSNQPQHF
TRBV12-3/TRBV12-4	TRBD1	NA	TRBJ1-2	TGTGCCAGCAGTTTCGGACAGGGGGTGGGCTACACCTTC	CASSFGQGVGYTF
TRBV10-3	TRBD1	NA	TRBJ1-4	TGTGCCATCAGTGAGTCATTGACAGGGGCAATGACGGAACTGTTTTTT	CAISESLTGAMTELFF
TRBV28	NA	NA	TRBJ1-1	TGTGCCAGCGCAACCCAGATTAACACTGAAGCTTTCTTT	CASATQINTEAFF
TRBV28	NA	once	TRBJ1-5	TGTGCCAGCGGCCCACTGAACTGGGGGGATAGCAATCAGCCCCAGCATTTT	CASGPLNWGDSNQPQHF
TRBV27	TRBD2	NA	TRBJ2-7	TGTGCCAGCACCAATCTGGGGGGGGGAAACGAGCAGTACTTC	CASTNLGGGNEQYF
TRBV18	TRBD1	NA	TRBJ2-7	TGTGCCAGCTCACTTCCGGGACAGATATACGAGCAGTACTTC	CASSLPGQIYEQYF
TRBV28	NA	medium-sized	TRBJ1-4	TGTGCCACCAGAAGGGAAAAACTGTTTTTT	CATRREKLFF
TRBV28	NA	NA	TRBJ2-1	TGTGCCAGCAGTCCCCGCCCGAATGAGCAGTTCTTC	CASSPRPNEQFF
TRBV6-5	NA	NA	TRBJ2-7	TGTGCCAGCAGGGTTGGGGGAGGCTACGAGCAGTACTTC	CASRVGGGYEQYF
TRBV19	TRBD1	few	TRBJ1-2	TGTGCCAGTAGAGACCGACAGGGCGTTAACTATGGCTACACCTTC	CASRDRQGVNYGYTF
TRBV21-1	NA	NA	TRBJ1-1	TGTGCCACTCAAAGCGAAGAGGGTGCGAACACTGAAGCTTTCTTT	CATQSEEGANTEAFF
TRBV28	TRBD2	NA	TRBJ2-3	TGTGCCAGCAGTTTGTCAGCGGGGGGGCAGCCAGATACGCAGTATTTT	CASSLSAGGQPDTQYF
TRBV2	NA	NA	TRBJ1-5	TGTGCCAGCAGCCTGACAGTAGATCAGCCCCAGCATTTT	CASSLTVDQPQHF
TRBV6-6	NA	NA	TRBJ1-5	TGTGCCAGCAGTTACCTGCAGGGCAAGCCCCAGCATTTT	CASSYLQGKPQHF
TRBV29-1	NA	NA	TRBJ2-2	TGCAGCGTTGCCGGAGAGGTTGAGACCAACACCGGGGAGCTGTTTTTT	CSVAGEVETNTGELFF
TRBV5-5	NA	NA	TRBJ2-7	TGTGCCAGCAGCCCCGACGATCTCTACGAGCAGTACTTC	CASSPDDLYEQYF
TRBV11-3	TRBD1	NA	TRBJ1-1	TGTGCCAGCAGCTTAACAGGGGGCACTGAAGCTTTCTTT	CASSLTGGTEAFF
TRBV5-6	NA	once	TRBJ1-1	TGTGCCAGCAGCTTTGGGCAGGGGCGGGCTGTGAACACTGAAGCTTTCTTT	CASSFGQGRAVNTEAFF
TRBV28	TRBD1	once	TRBJ2-1	TGTGCCAGCAGTTCGGCGGGCGGGACAGGCAGCTACAATGAGCAGTTCTTC	CASSSAGGTGSYNEQFF
TRBV7-3	TRBD1	NA	TRBJ1-1	TGTGCCAGCGGCTTGGGACAGGGCACTGAAGCTTTCTTT	CASGLGQGTEAFF